The T cell receptor beta chain under discussion was sequenced for a study of shared clonotypes between healthy human individuals. As to this clone: Other DNA sequences in this specimen translate into the identical CDR3.

Per the study methods: From ImmunoSEQ came sequences covering only the junction and carrying no quality scores, so filtering differed. Data came from immunoSEQ multiplex PCR; TCRdb stores just in-frame clones and leaves some out. Clonal size and the V and J genes are those of that table, whereas D and trimming came from the DNA. This sample yields roughly 2,500,000 clones, of which 93% are seen a single time; approximately 0.35% belongs to the top ten. Germline V gene data show CDR1 as SGHRS and CDR2 as YFSETQ. The CDR3 is 14 residues long. The V gene end was trimmed by 0 bases and the J gene end by 4 bases; junction bases not matched to a gene: 1.

The sequence came from a man aged 18 to 35 in good health. Some clones in this sample may be carry-over from other donors' samples. The specimen was naive CD4+ T cells from PBMCs. Indicated subset: CD45RA+ positively selected. The chain employs TRBV5-1 and TRBJ2-5; 9 nucleotides match TRBD1. CDR3 protein: CASSLEQGAETQYF. The CDR3 region has the DNA TGCGCCAGCAGCTTGGAACAGGGGGCAGAGACCCAGTACTTC.